The clone carrying this TCR beta chain was picked up a small number of times. Its cognate antigen is unknown. Every bit of the isolated RNA underwent reverse transcription, so sequencing read expressed TCRB transcripts. The repertoire was sequenced with immunoSEQ multiplex PCR; TCRdb's copy has only in-frame clones and lacks some. The data contain a few hundred thousand clones, around 9.6% of them singletons. Staining for CD45RO/CCR7/CD25/CD127/CD95/CD27 allowed sorting of CD4+ naive, central memory, regulatory and stem cell-like memory cells. V dropped 3 bases and J dropped 5; count of bases not matched to a gene: 5. CDR1 and CDR2 (germline): KGHSH, LQKENI. This CDR3 has 14 residues. The record originates from a study of beta chain features in type 1 diabetes. Study results and limitations: Small HLA sub-analyses could not settle whether HLA shapes TCRB rearrangement. In type 1 diabetes patients, VDJ junctions had fewer insertions; deletions at these junctions were more frequent. A moderate, significant TCRB CDR3 shortening appeared in type 1 diabetes across four CD4+ subsets.

This sequence joins TRBV18 and TRBJ2-5; 8 nucleotides agree with TRBD1. Sequenced sample: central memory CD4+ T cells from blood. This sequence was found in a man under 40 with type 1 diabetes. CDR3 coding DNA: TGTGCCAGCTCACCCGGACAGGGAGAGGAGACCCAGTACTTC. It codes for CASSPGQGEETQYF. Complete variable domain (other parts from reference TRBV18 and TRBJ2-5): NAGVMQNPRHLVRRRGQEARLRCSPMKGHSHVYWYRQLPEEGLKFMVYLQKENIIDESGMPKERFSAEFPKEGPSILRIQQVVRGDSAAYFCASSPGQGEETQYFGPGTRLLVL.